What follows describes a single TCR beta chain. The sample comes from a study of cytomegalovirus exposure and HLA in healthy donors. V lost 2 bases and J 10 bases, leaving 6 bases between the germline ends. The CDR3 consists of 12 residues. Germline values: CDR1 SGHTA, CDR2 FQGNSA. Primers for the PCR totalled 60 Vbeta and 13 Jbeta. Sequenced by immunoSEQ multiplex PCR; TCRdb stores in-frame clones only, minus some. The sample has roughly 200,000 clones; roughly 68% are singletons. This chain links TRBV7-2 with TRBJ1-6; D call uncertain. The sample taken for sequencing was PBMCs. This TCR was sampled from a man aged 35-49 years in good health and CMV-seropositive. The CDR3 sequence: CASSLPPSPLHF. The CDR3 DNA is TGTGCCAGCAGCTTACCCCCGTCACCCCTCCACTTT.